One sample yielded the 27 T cell receptor beta chains listed below, sequenced in a study of T-cell memory formation after mild COVID-19. TCRdb recomputed calls from the 5' RACE reads with MiXCR, one row per CDR3 protein. The sample lists about 140,000 distinct CDR3 sequences, 14% occurring once. The sequencing input was PBMCs or a T cell subset sorted from them (not recorded which). These receptors were obtained from an adult woman who had mild COVID-19 (a few samples of this study predate the infection). Cell type and time point are not known.

A few counts support this clonotype. This sequence joins TRBV10-3 and TRBJ2-1; TRBD2 agrees at 8 bases. The V and J ends lost 11 bases and 12 bases, in that order; junction bases with no gene match: 12. Germline V gives CDR1 ENHRY, CDR2 SYGVKD. The CDR3 sequence is 12 residues long. The CDR3 reads CAHLDDSGMQFF. The CDR3 DNA reads TGTGCCCATTTGGACGATAGCGGGATGCAGTTCTTC.

This clonotype has more than one count but fewer than ten. The chain is built from TRBV4-1 and TRBJ2-1, with 9 bases that match TRBD1. V was clipped by 0 bases and J by 8 bases; unmatched bases: 11. CDR1 and CDR2 (germline): MGHRA, YSYEKL. CDR3 length: 17 amino acids. The CDR3 loop is CASSQESPGQGRDEQFF. Written as DNA, the CDR3 is TGCGCCAGCAGCCAAGAATCTCCGGGACAGGGTCGCGATGAGCAGTTCTTC.

This clonotype was detected a few times. Because it lacks the conserved phenylalanine or tryptophan at the end, this CDR3 is likely a read error. The DNA is left out, because the CDR3 cannot be placed on it with certainty; the CDR3 is given as TCRdb lists it. CDR3 residues: CSVEDRVGSPLV. This chain joins TRBV29-1 and TRBJ2-3; the table's D call, TRBD2, has no DNA check behind it. The CDR3 length is 12 residues, termini included. Per the germline V gene, CDR1 is SQVTM and CDR2 is ANQGSEA.

This clonotype appeared many times. V usage is TRBV4-3 and J usage is TRBJ2-3; 7 nucleotides agree with TRBD2. The J segment lost 0 bases and the V segment lost 2 bases, leaving 5 bases of the junction unmatched. Per the germline V gene, CDR1 is LGHNA and CDR2 is YSLEER. The CDR3 runs to 16 residues. The CDR3 loop is CASSQLSGTSTDTQYF. CDR3 bases: TGCGCCAGCAGCCAACTCAGCGGGACTAGCACAGATACGCAGTATTTT.

This clonotype came up a few times. This chain uses TRBV5-1 with TRBJ1-2, with D possibly being TRBD1 (5 bases). V lost 0 bases to trimming and J lost 3 bases, with 6 bases between them. Germline V gene lookup returns CDR1 SGHRS and CDR2 YFSETQ. There are 13 residues in the CDR3. The CDR3 loop is CASSLVGDYGYTF. The CDR3 nucleotides are TGCGCCAGCAGCTTGGTAGGGGACTATGGCTACACCTTC.

This clonotype was recorded a few times. The chain recombines TRBV6-2 or TRBV6-3 with TRBJ2-1; no reliable D call. The V and J ends lost 9 bases and 4 bases respectively, with 13 bases between them. The CDR3 has 13 residues. From germline, CDR1 is MNHEY and CDR2 SVGEGT. In DNA form, the CDR3 reads TGTGCCAGTTCTAGACACTCATACAATGAGCAGTTCTTC. This sequence encodes CASSRHSYNEQFF.

In its sample, this clonotype was seen a few times. The V gene is TRBV30, the J gene TRBJ2-7; 8 bases match TRBD2. The CDR3 totals 14 residues. Trimming took 4 bases from V and 3 from J; bases not matched to a gene: 8. Germline V gene lookup returns CDR1 GTSNPN and CDR2 SVGIG (reference sequence). CDR3: CAWTPLADLYEQYF. As DNA, the CDR3 is TGTGCCTGGACCCCACTAGCGGACCTCTACGAGCAGTACTTC.

The chain links TRBV5-1 to TRBJ2-7; D gene unclear. The CDR3 spans 13 residues. Germline values: CDR1 SGHRS, CDR2 YFSETQ. The germline V and J ends were trimmed by 5 bases and 5 bases, with 14 bases remaining between them. The CDR3 spells CASRRDTVNEQYF. In nucleotides, the CDR3 is TGCGCCAGCAGACGCGACACCGTAAACGAGCAGTACTTC.

This clonotype appeared a few times. The chain couples TRBV7-3 to TRBJ2-1, with 9 bases fitting TRBD1. The CDR3 is 14 amino acids. Trimming at V came to 4 bases and at J to 4 bases, leaving 2 bases not matched to a gene. The germline CDR1 and CDR2 sequences are SGHTA and FQGTGA. The CDR3 DNA follows: TGTGCCAGCAGCTCGGGACAGGGTTACAATGAGCAGTTCTTC. Protein product: CASSSGQGYNEQFF.

The chain has TRBV5-1 and TRBJ2-1; D gene uncertain. CDR3 length equals 13 residues. Germline V gene sequence: CDR1 SGHRS, CDR2 YFSETQ. V was trimmed by 0 bases and J by 8 bases, leaving 9 bases between them. DNA for the CDR3: TGCGCCAGCAGCTTGGTCGTGTGCGATGAGCAGTTCTTC. This translates into CASSLVVCDEQFF.

This clonotype was recorded a few times. The chain carries TRBV2 and TRBJ2-2; 11 bases agree with TRBD1. There are 14 residues in the CDR3. With 6 bases clipped from V and 7 bases from J, the junction kept 4 bases outside the gene matches. Germline V gene data show CDR1 as SNHLY and CDR2 as FYNNEI. As DNA, the CDR3 is TGTGCCAGCAGGGGGACAGGGGGACGCGGGGAGCTGTTTTTT. Encoded protein: CASRGTGGRGELFF. Complete variable domain (other parts from reference TRBV2 and TRBJ2-2): EPEVTQTPSHQVTQMGQEVILRCVPISNHLYFYWYRQILGQKVEFLVSFYNNEISEKSEIFDDQFSVERPDGSNFTLKIRSTKLEDSAMYFCASRGTGGRGELFFGEGSRLTVL.

A remark on this clonotype: This CDR3 fails to terminate in the conserved phenylalanine or tryptophan, so it likely reflects a read error. The rearrangement joins TRBV20-1 to TRBJ2-7, with 8 bases lining up with TRBD1. CDR1 is DFQATT, CDR2 SNEGSKA, per germline (reference sequence). This CDR3 spans 14 amino acids. Losses at the gene ends were 3 bases for V and 4 bases for J; bases not matched to a gene: 8. The CDR3 region has the DNA TGCAGTGCTAGGTCGGACAGGGCCGGATACGAGCAGTACTTA. It yields the protein CSARSDRAGYEQYL.

This clonotype was counted a few times. The rearrangement uses TRBV27 and TRBJ2-7, with TRBD2 as a possible D gene (5 bases). Looked up from germline, CDR1 is MNHEY and CDR2 is SMNVEV (reference sequence). The CDR3 runs to 16 residues. V shed 5 bases and J shed 0 bases, with 17 bases lying between them. CDR3 protein: CASSLLGPEGSYEQYF. CDR3 DNA sequence: TGTGCCAGCAGTCTCCTAGGGCCCGAGGGCTCCTACGAGCAGTACTTC.

Only a few counts were recorded for this clonotype. This chain joins TRBV19 and TRBJ1-1; D is unresolved. Trimming removed 7 bases from V and 6 bases from J, with 15 bases in between. CDR1 is LNHDA and CDR2 is SQIVND in the germline V gene (reference sequence). The CDR3 has 13 residues. CDR3 residues: CASTSWQTAEAFF. CDR3 nucleotide sequence: TGTGCCAGTACCAGTTGGCAGACCGCTGAAGCTTTCTTT.

This clonotype was seen a handful of times. The J gene is TRBJ1-1, the V gene TRBV12-3 or TRBV12-4; D unclear. V lost 3 bases and J 0 bases, leaving 8 bases between the germline ends. The CDR3 sequence is 14 residues long. In nucleotides, the CDR3 is TGTGCCAGCAGTTTCGCGCAGATGAACACTGAAGCTTTCTTT. Amino acid sequence: CASSFAQMNTEAFF.

This clonotype has more than one count but fewer than ten. The chain links TRBV5-6 to TRBJ1-4, with a tentative D call TRBD1 (5 bases). V was cut by 3 bases and J by 8 bases, with 5 bases left in between. Germline-derived CDR1 and CDR2 are SGHDT and YYEEEE. The CDR3 extends over 11 amino acids. The CDR3 reads CASSWGEKLFF. In nucleotides, the CDR3 is TGTGCCAGCAGCTGGGGGGAAAAACTGTTTTTT.

Only a few counts were recorded for this clonotype. The J gene is TRBJ2-5, the V gene TRBV7-2; D is unclear. The V gene's germline CDR1 is SGHTA and CDR2 FQGNSA. V dropped 1 base and J dropped 4 bases, with 16 bases sitting between them. CDR3 length equals 16 residues. Here the CDR3 reads CASSLGARAVGETQYF. CDR3 DNA sequence: TGTGCCAGCAGCTTAGGGGCCCGGGCGGTTGGAGAGACCCAGTACTTC.

The rearrangement links TRBV7-8 to TRBJ1-1, with 8 nucleotides matching TRBD1. Germline V gene data show CDR1 as SGHVS and CDR2 as FQNEAQ. Trimming at V came to 8 bases and at J to 8 bases, leaving 13 bases not matched to a gene. This CDR3 contains 14 residues. Here the CDR3 reads CASGPSGQEAEAFF. CDR3 bases: TGTGCCAGCGGTCCATCGGGACAGGAGGCAGAAGCTTTCTTT.

The chain links TRBV7-9 to TRBJ2-5; 9 nucleotides align to TRBD2. CDR1 is SEHNR and CDR2 is FQNEAQ in the germline V gene (reference sequence). Losses at the gene ends were 2 bases for V and 2 bases for J; bases not matched to a gene: 6. The CDR3 has 16 residues. This CDR3 is CASSLRAGGFQETQYF. CDR3 DNA: TGTGCCAGCAGCTTAAGAGCGGGGGGTTTTCAAGAGACCCAGTACTTC.

The J gene is TRBJ2-7, the V gene TRBV20-1, with unresolved D. This CDR3 region has 14 residues. CDR1 and CDR2 from the germline V gene are DFQATT and SNEGSKA (reference sequence). Trimming stripped 7 bases from V and 0 bases from J, with 16 bases between. The CDR3 loop is CSGTDVPSSYEQYF. CDR3 DNA sequence: TGCAGTGGAACCGACGTTCCGAGCTCCTACGAGCAGTACTTC.

This clonotype was found a few times. The chain employs TRBV5-1 and TRBJ1-3; D call uncertain. Germline V gene lookup returns CDR1 SGHRS and CDR2 YFSETQ. The CDR3 has 16 amino acids. V lost 4 bases and J 0 bases, leaving 14 bases between the germline ends. The CDR3 bases are TGCGCCAGCAGCCCGGCCGGACGGAACTCTGGAAACACCATATATTTT. Translated, it gives CASSPAGRNSGNTIYF.

This clonotype was seen at least ten times. This chain connects TRBV7-3 to TRBJ1-1, with a possible D match to TRBD1 (6 bases). Trimming took off 5 bases at V and 13 bases at J, with 23 bases between the two ends. Germline-derived CDR1 and CDR2 are SGHTA and FQGTGA. The CDR3 runs to 14 residues. The CDR3 protein is CASSPQDSHGRFFF. CDR3 coding DNA: TGTGCCAGCAGCCCCCAGGACAGTCACGGCCGATTTTTCTTT.

The chain uses TRBV4-1 and TRBJ1-2, with D unclear. This CDR3 has 16 amino acids. Germline V gene sequence: CDR1 MGHRA, CDR2 YSYEKL. Trimming stripped 1 base from V and 1 base from J, with 13 bases between. The CDR3 bases are TGCGCCAGCAGCCAAGTATGGGAACGGATTAACTATGGCTACACCTTC. This sequence encodes CASSQVWERINYGYTF.

This chain joins TRBV27 and TRBJ2-7; D is possibly TRBD2 (6 bases). V lost 10 bases, J lost 2 bases, and 12 bases lay in between. Germline-derived CDR1 and CDR2 are MNHEY and SMNVEV (reference sequence). The CDR3 length is 12 residues. The CDR3 DNA sequence: TGTGCCACCCGGGACTGGGCCTACGAGCAGTACTTC. Protein product: CATRDWAYEQYF.

Comment on this clonotype: A much bigger clone sits one base away, suggesting this may be a read error. This sequence joins TRBV5-1 and TRBJ1-1; possible D gene TRBD1, 5 bases. The CDR3 extends over 14 amino acids. V lost 2 bases and J lost 6, with 14 bases in between. Germline CDR1 reads SGHRS; CDR2 reads YFSETQ. The CDR3 coding sequence is TGCGCCAGCAGCTTAGGCGACAGTGAAGCTGAAGCTTTCTTT. As protein: CASSLGDSEAEAFF. Combining the CDR3 with reference TRBV5-1 and TRBJ1-1 gives the whole variable domain KAGVTQTPRYLIKTRGQQVTLSCSPISGHRSVSWYQQTPGQGLQFLFEYFSETQRNKGNFPGRFSGRQFSNSRSEMNVSTLELGDSALYLCASSLGDSEAEAFFGQGTRLTVV.

The V call is TRBV12-3 or TRBV12-4, the J call TRBJ2-1; possibly TRBD1 or TRBD2 for D (5 bases each). The CDR3 sequence is 18 residues long. V shed 5 bases and J shed 0 bases, with 20 bases lying between them. The CDR3 nucleotides are TGTGCCAGCAGTACCCCTTCCGGGACCCCGAGCTCCTACAATGAGCAGTTCTTC. It specifies CASSTPSGTPSSYNEQFF.

This clonotype showed up just once. V gene TRBV30 combines with J gene TRBJ1-1, with TRBD1 matching over 8 bases. Germline values: CDR1 GTSNPN, CDR2 SVGIG (reference sequence). The J segment lost 10 bases and the V segment lost 4 bases, leaving 11 bases of the junction unmatched. This CDR3 comprises 13 residues. CDR3 amino acids: CAWNDGQGFRAFF. The CDR3 DNA reads TGTGCCTGGAATGACGGACAGGGTTTCAGAGCTTTCTTT.